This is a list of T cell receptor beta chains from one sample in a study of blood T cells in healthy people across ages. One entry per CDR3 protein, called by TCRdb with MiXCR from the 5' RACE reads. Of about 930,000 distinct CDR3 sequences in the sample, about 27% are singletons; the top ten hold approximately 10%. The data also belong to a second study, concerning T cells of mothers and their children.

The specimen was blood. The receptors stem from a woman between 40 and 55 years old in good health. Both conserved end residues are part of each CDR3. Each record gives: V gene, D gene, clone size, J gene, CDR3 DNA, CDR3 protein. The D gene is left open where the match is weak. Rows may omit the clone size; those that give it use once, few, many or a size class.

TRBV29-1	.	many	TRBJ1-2	TGCAGCGTTGAAAGGGGGAGTGGCTACACCTTC	CSVERGSGYTF
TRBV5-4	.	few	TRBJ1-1	TGTGCCAGCAGCCCCCGGGGAACACAGAAAGCTTTCTTT	CASSPRGTQKAFF
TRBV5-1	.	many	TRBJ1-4	TGCGCCAGCAGCTTGAGGGAGGGCGAAAAACTGTTTTTT	CASSLREGEKLFF
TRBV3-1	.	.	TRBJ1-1	TGTGCCAGCAGCCCCTTCGGGGGGGTGAACACTGAAGCTTTCTTT	CASSPFGGVNTEAFF
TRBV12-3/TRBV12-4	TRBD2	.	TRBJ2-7	TGTGCCAGCAGCTGGAGTAGCGGGAGCGACGAGCAGTACTTC	CASSWSSGSDEQYF
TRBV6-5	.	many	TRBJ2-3	TGTGCCAGCAGTTACGGGACTGCTGGGCACACAGATACGCAGTATTTT	CASSYGTAGHTDTQYF
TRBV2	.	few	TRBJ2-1	TGTGCCAGCAACCGGGACACGGCAAGGGACAATGAGCAGTTCTTC	CASNRDTARDNEQFF
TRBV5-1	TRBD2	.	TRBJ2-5	TGCGCCAGCAGCTCCCCAGAGAAGCGGGGGGGGAAGACCCAGTACTTC	CASSSPEKRGGKTQYF
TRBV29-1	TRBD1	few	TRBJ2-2	TGCAGCGTAGAACAGGGGGCAGCCGGGGAGCTGTTTTTT	CSVEQGAAGELFF
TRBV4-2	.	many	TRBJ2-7	TGTGCCAGCAGCCAGCCAGGGAACTACGAGCAGTACTTC	CASSQPGNYEQYF
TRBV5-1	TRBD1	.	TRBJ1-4	TGCGCCAGCAGCGCCGGGACAGGAGCAACTAATGAAAAACTGTTTTTT	CASSAGTGATNEKLFF
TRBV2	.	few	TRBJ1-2	TGTGCCAGCAGAGTAGCCTCAAACTATGGCTACACCTTC	CASRVASNYGYTF
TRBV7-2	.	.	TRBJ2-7	TGTGCCAGCAGCTTAGTAGTCAAGACCGAGCAGTACTTC	CASSLVVKTEQYF
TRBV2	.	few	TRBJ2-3	TGTGCCAGCAGTGAACAACAGGTCACAGATACGCAGTATTTT	CASSEQQVTDTQYF
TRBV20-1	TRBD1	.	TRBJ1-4	TGCAGTGCTAGAGCTACAGGGGGGACTAATGAAAAACTGTTTTTT	CSARATGGTNEKLFF
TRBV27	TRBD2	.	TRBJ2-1	TGTGCCAGCAGTTTCCCCGGACTAGCGGGGGATGAGCAGTTCTTC	CASSFPGLAGDEQFF
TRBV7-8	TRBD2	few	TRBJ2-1	TGTGCCAGCAGCCAACTTAGCGGGGGTCACAATGAGCAGTTCTTC	CASSQLSGGHNEQFF
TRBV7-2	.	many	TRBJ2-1	TGTGCCAGCAGCTTAGCGGGGGATGGCTACAATGAGCAGTTCTTC	CASSLAGDGYNEQFF
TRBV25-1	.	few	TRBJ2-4	TGTGCCAGCGGTGAATTCCAGGGGTTAAGAAACATTCAGTACTTC	CASGEFQGLRNIQYF
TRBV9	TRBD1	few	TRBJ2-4	TGTGCCAGCAGCGGCAGGGGGCCCAAAAACATTCAGTACTTC	CASSGRGPKNIQYF
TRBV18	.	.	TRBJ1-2	TGTGCCAGCTCACCCTCATGGGGCCGACAAGGAATCGGCTACACCTTC	CASSPSWGRQGIGYTF
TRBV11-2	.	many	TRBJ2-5	TGTGCCAGCAGCCCCTTCGTATTTAGGGAACCAGCACGGGAGACCCAGTACTTC	CASSPFVFREPARETQYF
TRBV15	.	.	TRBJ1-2	TGTGCCACCAGCAGAGATGTCGGGGGGCGGGAAGCTGAAGGCTACACCTTC	CATSRDVGGREAEGYTF
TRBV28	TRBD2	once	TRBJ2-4	TGTGCCAGCAGTCCCTTCGGGGGGGTAGCGGGTGAGCAGTACTTC	CASSPFGGVAGEQYF
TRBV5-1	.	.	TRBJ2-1	TGCGCCAGCAGCTTGGGCTCCGGGTGGGGCAGCTACAATGAGCAGTTCTTC	CASSLGSGWGSYNEQFF
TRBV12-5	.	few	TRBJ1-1	TGTACTAGTGGTTTTGGCTTCTACACTGAAGCTTTCTTT	CTSGFGFYTEAFF
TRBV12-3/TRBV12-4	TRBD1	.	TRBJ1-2	TGTGCCAGCTCCGGGACAGGGCTAAACTATGGCTACACCTTC	CASSGTGLNYGYTF
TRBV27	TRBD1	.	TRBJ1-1	TGTGCCAGCAGTACAGGGACAGTCACTGAAGCTTTCTTT	CASSTGTVTEAFF
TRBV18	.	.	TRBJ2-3	TGTGCCAGCTCACCACCCGAGGGGCAGAGGGCGCAGTATTTT	CASSPPEGQRAQYF
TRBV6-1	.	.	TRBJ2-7	TGTGCCAGCAGCGCCACCAGGGGATCCTACGAGCAGTACTTC	CASSATRGSYEQYF
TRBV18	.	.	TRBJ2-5	TGTGCCAGCTCACCAAATAGTGGAGAGACCCAGTACTTC	CASSPNSGETQYF
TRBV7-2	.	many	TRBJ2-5	TGTGCCAGCAGCTTAAAACCTTCAAAGTACCAAGAGACCCAGTACTTC	CASSLKPSKYQETQYF
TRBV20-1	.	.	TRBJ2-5	TGCAGTGCTAGAGAATCGGGCGGAGCCTACAATGAGCAGTACTTC	CSARESGGAYNEQYF
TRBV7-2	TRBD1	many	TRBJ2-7	TGTGCCAACAGCTTAAGGCAGGGGGAGTACGAGCAGTACTTC	CANSLRQGEYEQYF
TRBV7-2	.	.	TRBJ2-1	TGTGCCAGCAGCTTAAGCTTATTTTACAATGAGCAGTTCTTC	CASSLSLFYNEQFF
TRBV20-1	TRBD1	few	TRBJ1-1	TGCGGAGGGGGACAGGGGTCATCGAACACTGAAGCTTTCTTT	CGGGQGSSNTEAFF
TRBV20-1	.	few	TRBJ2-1	TGCAGTGCTAGGGTGGGTGGAACCTACAATGAGCAGTTCTTC	CSARVGGTYNEQFF
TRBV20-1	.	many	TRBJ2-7	TGCAGTGCTAACCGGGACCCAATAAGGGAGCAGTACTTC	CSANRDPIREQYF
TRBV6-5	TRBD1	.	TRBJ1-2	TGTGCCAGCAGGACAGGGGGCGTCTATGGCTACACCTTC	CASRTGGVYGYTF
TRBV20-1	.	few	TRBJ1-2	TGCAGTGCGGGGAGGGTAAACTATGGCTACACCTTC	CSAGRVNYGYTF
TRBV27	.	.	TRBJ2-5	TGTGCCAGCAGTTTAACGGAAACAGAGACCCAGTACTTC	CASSLTETETQYF
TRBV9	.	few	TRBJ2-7	TGTGCCAGCAGCGTAGGTGTAGGGCTCGAGCAGTACTTC	CASSVGVGLEQYF